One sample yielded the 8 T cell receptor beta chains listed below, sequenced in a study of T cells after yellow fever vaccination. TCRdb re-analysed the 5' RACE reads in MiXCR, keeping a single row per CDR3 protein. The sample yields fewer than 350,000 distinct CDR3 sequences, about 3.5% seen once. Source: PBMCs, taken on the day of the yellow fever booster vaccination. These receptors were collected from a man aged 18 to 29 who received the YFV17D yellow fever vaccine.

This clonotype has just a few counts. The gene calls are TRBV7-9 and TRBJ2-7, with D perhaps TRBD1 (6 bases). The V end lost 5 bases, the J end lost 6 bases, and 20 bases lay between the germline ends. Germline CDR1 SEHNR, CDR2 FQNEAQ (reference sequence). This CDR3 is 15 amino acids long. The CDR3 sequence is CASSGTSAGVGEQYV. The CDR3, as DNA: TGTGCCAGCAGCGGAACCTCGGCAGGGGTGGGCGAGCAGTACGTC.

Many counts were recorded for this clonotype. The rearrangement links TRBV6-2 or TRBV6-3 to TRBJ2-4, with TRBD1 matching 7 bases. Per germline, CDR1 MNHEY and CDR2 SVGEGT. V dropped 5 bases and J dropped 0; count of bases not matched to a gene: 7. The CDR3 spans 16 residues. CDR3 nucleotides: TGTGCCAGCAGTCTCGGACAGGATTTAGCCAAAAACATTCAGTACTTC. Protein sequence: CASSLGQDLAKNIQYF.

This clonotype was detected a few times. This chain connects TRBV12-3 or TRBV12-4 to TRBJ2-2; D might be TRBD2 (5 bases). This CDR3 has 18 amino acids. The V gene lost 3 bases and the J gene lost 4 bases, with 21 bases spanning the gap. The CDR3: CASSFPRRSGYSTGELFF. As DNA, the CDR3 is TGTGCCAGCAGTTTCCCAAGACGGAGCGGATATTCCACCGGGGAGCTGTTTTTT.

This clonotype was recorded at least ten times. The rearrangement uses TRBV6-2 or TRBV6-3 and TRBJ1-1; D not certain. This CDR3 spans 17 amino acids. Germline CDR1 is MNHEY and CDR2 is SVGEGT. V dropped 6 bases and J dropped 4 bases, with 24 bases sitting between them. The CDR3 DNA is TGTGCCAGCAGCCGTACGGACCTTGGACGTCGGATCACTGAAGCTTTCTTT. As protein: CASSRTDLGRRITEAFF.

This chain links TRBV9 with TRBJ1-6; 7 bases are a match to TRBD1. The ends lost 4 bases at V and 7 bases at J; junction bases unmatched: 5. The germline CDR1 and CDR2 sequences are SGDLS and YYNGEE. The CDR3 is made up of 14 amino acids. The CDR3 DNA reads TGTGCCAGCAGCCCCGGACAGGAAAATTCACCCCTCCACTTT. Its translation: CASSPGQENSPLHF.

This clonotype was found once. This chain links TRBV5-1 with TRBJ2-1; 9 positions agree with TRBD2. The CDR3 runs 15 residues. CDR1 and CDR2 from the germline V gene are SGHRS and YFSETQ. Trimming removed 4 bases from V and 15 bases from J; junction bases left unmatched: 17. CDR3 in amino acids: CASSPTPNWRGGLFF. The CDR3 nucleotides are TGCGCCAGCAGCCCCACTCCGAATTGGCGGGGGGGCCTGTTCTTC.

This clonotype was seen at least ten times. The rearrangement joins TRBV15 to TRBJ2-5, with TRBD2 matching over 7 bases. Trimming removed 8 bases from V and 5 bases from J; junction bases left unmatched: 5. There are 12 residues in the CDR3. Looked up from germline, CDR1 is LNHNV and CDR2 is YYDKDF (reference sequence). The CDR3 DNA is TGTGCCACCGAGAGGGGAGGGGAGACCCAGTACTTC. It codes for CATERGGETQYF. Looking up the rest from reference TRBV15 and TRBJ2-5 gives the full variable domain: DAMVIQNPRYQVTQFGKPVTLSCSQTLNHNVMYWYQQKSSQAPKLLFHYYDKDFNNEADTPDNFQSRRPNTSFCFLDIRSPGLGDTAMYLCATERGGETQYFGPGTRLLVL.

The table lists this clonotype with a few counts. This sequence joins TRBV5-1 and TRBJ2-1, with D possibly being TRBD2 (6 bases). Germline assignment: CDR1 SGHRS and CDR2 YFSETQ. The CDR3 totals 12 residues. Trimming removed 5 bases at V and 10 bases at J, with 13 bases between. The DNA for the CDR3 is TGCGCCAGCAGACCGGAGGGCCGCGAGCAGTTCTTC. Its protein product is CASRPEGREQFF.